The 17 T cell receptor beta chains below all came from one sample that was sequenced in a study of beta chain features in type 1 diabetes. The antigens of these receptors remain unknown. General study points: TCRB CDR3s from Type 1 diabetes patients were moderately but significantly shorter in all four CD4+ subsets.

The isolated RNA, all of it, was reverse transcribed, so expressed TCRB transcripts were what got sequenced. The data were produced by immunoSEQ multiplex PCR, yet TCRdb's version contains in-frame clones alone and is incomplete. The sample has some 250,000 clones; approximately 15% are singletons. Sequenced sample: naive CD4+ T cells from blood. The receptors derive from a man aged 25 to 40 with type 1 diabetes.

This clone was picked up a small number of times. CDR3 in amino acids: CASSFSGGPRADTQYF. CDR3 coding DNA: TGTGCCAGCAGCTTTAGCGGGGGGCCACGTGCAGATACGCAGTATTTT. V usage is TRBV11-3 and J usage is TRBJ2-3, with TRBD2 matching over 10 bases. Germline CDR1 and CDR2: SGHNT and YENEEA. V lost 3 bases to trimming and J lost 4 bases; unmatched junction nucleotides: 7. CDR3 size: 16 residues.

This chain joins TRBV7-9 and TRBJ2-3, with 8 bases lining up with TRBD2. Germline lookup yields CDR1 SEHNR and CDR2 FQNEAQ (reference sequence). The CDR3 consists of 16 residues. The V gene end was trimmed by 3 bases and the J gene end by 2 bases; junction bases not matched to a gene: 7. The CDR3 sequence: CASSFGLSGNTDTQYF. CDR3 sequence (DNA): TGTGCCAGCAGCTTTGGCCTTAGCGGGAACACAGATACGCAGTATTTT.

The chain joins TRBV4-2 to TRBJ2-6; TRBD2 is a possible D gene (5 bases). The germline CDR1 and CDR2 sequences are LGHNA and YNFKEQ. Trimming pared 1 base from V and 0 bases from J, leaving 10 bases between. This CDR3 contains 17 residues. CDR3: CASSQVEVYSGANVLTF. Here the CDR3 DNA reads TGTGCCAGCAGCCAAGTGGAGGTCTACTCTGGGGCCAACGTCCTGACTTTC.

The chain employs TRBV10-3 and TRBJ2-1; 9 positions match TRBD2. CDR3 length: 14 residues. Germline CDR1 ENHRY, CDR2 SYGVKD. Germline trimming cut 3 bases from V and 7 bases from J; bases unmatched to any gene: 4. The CDR3 reads CAISDGLAGNEQFF. CDR3 nucleotide sequence: TGTGCCATCAGTGATGGTCTAGCGGGGAATGAGCAGTTCTTC.

The V and J genes are TRBV5-1 and TRBJ2-3, with 9 bases identical to TRBD1. The CDR3 sequence is 14 residues long. Germline loops: CDR1 SGHRS, CDR2 YFSETQ. Unmatched junction bases numbered 7, after V lost 7 bases and J lost 4 bases. Here the CDR3 DNA reads TGCGCCAGCGGGACAGGGAGAGGGGCAGATACGCAGTATTTT. Protein: CASGTGRGADTQYF.

This clone has just a few counts. The chain combines TRBV9 with TRBJ2-2; D might be TRBD2 (6 bases). The CDR3 sequence is 14 residues long. Trimming took 5 bases from V and 3 from J, leaving 11 bases between them. Germline V lookup: CDR1 SGDLS, CDR2 YYNGEE. The CDR3 DNA sequence: TGTGCCAGCAGAAGGGACTTTGACACCGGGGAGCTGTTTTTT. Its protein product is CASRRDFDTGELFF. Combining the CDR3 with reference TRBV9 and TRBJ2-2 gives the whole variable domain DSGVTQTPKHLITATGQRVTLRCSPRSGDLSVYWYQQSLDQGLQFLIQYYNGEERAKGNILERFSAQQFPDLHSELNLSSLELGDSALYFCASRRDFDTGELFFGEGSRLTVL.

This clone was detected a few times. The J gene is TRBJ2-3, the V gene TRBV18; 11 nucleotides match TRBD2. This CDR3 spans 15 amino acids. Germline lookup yields CDR1 KGHSH and CDR2 LQKENI. The V and J ends lost 6 bases and 9 bases, in that order; junction bases with no gene match: 11. The CDR3 spells CASSYSGGAVDTQYF. Here the CDR3 DNA reads TGTGCCAGCTCCTATAGCGGGGGGGCCGTGGACACGCAGTATTTT.

This sequence joins TRBV5-1 and TRBJ1-1; no clear D. CDR1 and CDR2 from the germline V gene are SGHRS and YFSETQ. The V and J ends lost 2 bases and 1 base respectively, with 9 bases between them. This CDR3 contains 14 residues. In DNA, the CDR3 is TGCGCCAGCAGCTTTTCTTCCGGGAACACTGAAGCTTTCTTT. Residues: CASSFSSGNTEAFF.

This sequence joins TRBV29-1 and TRBJ2-2; 7 bases are a match to TRBD1. J gave up 5 bases and V 1 base, and 4 bases lay outside the gene matches. CDR1 is SQVTM, CDR2 ANQGSEA, per germline. This CDR3 contains 14 residues. The CDR3 nucleotides are TGCAGCGTTGAAGGAGACAGGGCAACCGGGGAGCTGTTTTTT. This translates into CSVEGDRATGELFF.

In its sample, this clone was seen a few times. This chain uses TRBV6-1 with TRBJ2-1; a weak D match, TRBD2 (6 bases). Trimming shortened V by 5 bases and J by 8 bases, and 13 bases separated the two germline ends. This CDR3 spans 13 amino acids. Per the germline V gene, CDR1 is MNHNS and CDR2 is SASEGT. The CDR3: CASSRDFGDEQFF. Here the CDR3 DNA reads TGTGCCAGCAGTCGGGACTTTGGAGATGAGCAGTTCTTC.

This clone occurred a few times. This sequence joins TRBV5-1 and TRBJ2-3; 13 bases agree with TRBD2. CDR1 is SGHRS, CDR2 YFSETQ, per germline. The CDR3 runs to 17 residues. V was pared by 3 bases and J by 4 bases, with 8 bases of the junction left unmatched. Here the CDR3 DNA reads TGCGCCAGCAGCTCGGGCGGACTAGCGGGAGAATCAGATACGCAGTATTTT. Amino acids: CASSSGGLAGESDTQYF.

This clone was seen a handful of times. The chain uses TRBV2 and TRBJ2-1; D possibly corresponds to TRBD2 (7 bases). The CDR3 runs 16 residues. The germline V gene encodes CDR1 SNHLY and CDR2 FYNNEI. The V gene lost 7 bases and the J gene lost 2 bases, with 18 bases spanning the gap. CDR3 residues: CASTPGASGTYNEQFF. In nucleotides, the CDR3 is TGTGCCAGCACCCCGGGGGCTAGCGGCACCTACAATGAGCAGTTCTTC.

This clone was counted only a few times. This rearrangement joins TRBV10-3 to TRBJ1-5; D is undetermined. V lost 7 bases to trimming and J lost 0 bases, with 7 bases between them. Germline V gives CDR1 ENHRY, CDR2 SYGVKD. CDR3 size: 13 residues. This chain's CDR3 is CAITSDSNQPQHF. CDR3 DNA sequence: TGTGCCATCACCTCAGATAGCAATCAGCCCCAGCATTTT.

V gene TRBV4-1 combines with J gene TRBJ1-5, with 11 bases lining up with TRBD1. J gave up 5 bases and V 0 bases, and 9 bases lay outside the gene matches. Germline lookup yields CDR1 MGHRA and CDR2 YSYEKL. This CDR3 has 18 amino acids. The CDR3 nucleotides read TGCGCCAGCAGCCAAGAGTCCCCCGGACAGGGGGCATATCAGCCCCAGCATTTT. Translation gives CASSQESPGQGAYQPQHF.

This clone was detected a few times. The chain is built from TRBV2 and TRBJ2-3, with a possible D match to TRBD1 (6 bases). The CDR3 is 18 residues long. Germline loops: CDR1 SNHLY, CDR2 FYNNEI. V was shortened by 5 bases and J by 6 bases, with 27 bases between the two germline ends. CDR3 residues: CASSITAWGPDFLDTQYF. CDR3 nucleotides: TGTGCCAGCAGTATAACGGCGTGGGGGCCTGATTTCCTGGATACGCAGTATTTT.

This clone was detected only a few times. The gene calls are TRBV7-2 and TRBJ1-1; D uncertain. The CDR3 totals 14 residues. V was cut by 5 bases and J by 1 base, with 11 bases left in between. The germline V gene has CDR1 SGHTA and CDR2 FQGNSA. The DNA of the CDR3 is TGTGCCAGCAGCCCACGACGGGGGAACACTGAAGCTTTCTTT. Translation: CASSPRRGNTEAFF. Looking up the rest from reference TRBV7-2 and TRBJ1-1 gives the full variable domain: GAGVSQSPSNKVTEKGKDVELRCDPISGHTALYWYRQSLGQGLEFLIYFQGNSAPDKSGLPSDRFSAERTGGSVSTLTIQRTQQEDSAVYLCASSPRRGNTEAFFGQGTRLTVV.

The rearrangement uses TRBV30 and TRBJ2-2; 11 nucleotides line up with TRBD1. CDR3 size: 16 residues. Germline V gene lookup returns CDR1 GTSNPN and CDR2 SVGIG (reference sequence). V dropped 3 bases and J dropped 4; count of bases not matched to a gene: 7. The CDR3 nucleotides are TGTGCCTGGAGGCGAACCGGGACAGGGGGCACCGGGGAGCTGTTTTTT. Translated, it gives CAWRRTGTGGTGELFF.